This TCR beta chain originates from a study of cytomegalovirus exposure and HLA in healthy donors. Study-wide context: There were a few hundred genotyped donors. Of these, roughly 86% fell in the genetic ancestry cluster associated with self-reported Caucasian donors.

The CDR3 totals 13 residues. The V gene's germline CDR1 is MNHNS and CDR2 SASEGT. The junction had 1 base not matched to a gene; V was cut back by 4 bases and J by 2 bases. Remarks on this clone: Its antigen is currently unknown.

General study points: Later on, an analysis tied about 17,000 TCR beta sequences to HLA alleles at 0.05 false discovery rate.

With 60 Vbeta and 13 Jbeta primers, the PCR was carried out. Assay used: immunoSEQ multiplex PCR; TCRdb lists only in-frame clones, some missing. The data contain over 150,000 clones, over 75% of them singletons. The clonotype originates from a woman in her twenties or thirties in good health and CMV-seronegative. The specimen sequenced was PBMCs. The chain has TRBV6-1 and TRBJ1-2; 7 bases fit TRBD1. The CDR3 region has the DNA TGTGCCAGCAGTGCAGGGGGAAACTATGGCTACACCTTC. It translates to CASSAGGNYGYTF.